This T cell receptor (beta chain) appears in the sequencing data of a study of siplizumab effects on memory and regulatory T cells. Study results and limitations: Greater diversity than memory cells seemed evident in naive T cells, which also appeared to be major alloresponse contributors. Naive or memory phenotype was unassignable for roughly 75-95% of proliferating CD4+ or CD8+ clones.

Germline loops: CDR1 SGHTA, CDR2 FQGNSA. V gave up 5 bases and J gave up 2 bases, with 13 bases separating them. The CDR3 runs to 15 residues. As regards this clone: The target antigen is unknown.

TCRdb's copy holds only in-frame clones and misses some; the assay was immunoSEQ multiplex PCR. The data hold tens of thousands of clones, with approximately 88% observed a single time. This TCR derives from a human donor in good health. The chain is built from TRBV7-2 and TRBJ1-3, with TRBD1 as a possible D gene (5 bases). Sequencing was carried out using Tregs sorted from blood. CDR3 DNA: TGTGCCAGCAGCCAGGCGGGGCAAGCTGGAAACACCATATATTTT. This gives the protein CASSQAGQAGNTIYF. Full variable domain (missing parts from reference TRBV7-2 and TRBJ1-3): GAGVSQSPSNKVTEKGKDVELRCDPISGHTALYWYRQSLGQGLEFLIYFQGNSAPDKSGLPSDRFSAERTGGSVSTLTIQRTQQEDSAVYLCASSQAGQAGNTIYFGEGSWLTVV.